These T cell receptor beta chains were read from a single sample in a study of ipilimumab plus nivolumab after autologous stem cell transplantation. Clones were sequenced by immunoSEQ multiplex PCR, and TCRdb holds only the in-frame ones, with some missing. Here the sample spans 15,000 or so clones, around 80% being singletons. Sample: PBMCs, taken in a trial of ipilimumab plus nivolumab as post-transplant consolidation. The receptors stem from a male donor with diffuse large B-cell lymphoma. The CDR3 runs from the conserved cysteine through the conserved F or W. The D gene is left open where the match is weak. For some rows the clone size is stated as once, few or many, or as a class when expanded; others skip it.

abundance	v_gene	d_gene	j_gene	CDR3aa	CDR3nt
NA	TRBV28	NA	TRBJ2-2	CASTRDTGELFF	TGTGCCAGCACCCGGGATACCGGGGAGCTGTTTTTT
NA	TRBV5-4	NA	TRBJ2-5	CASSPAGGGQETQYF	TGTGCCAGCAGCCCGGCCGGTGGTGGACAAGAGACCCAGTACTTC
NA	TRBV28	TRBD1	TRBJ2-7	CASSFIGQGIGEQYF	TGTGCCAGCAGTTTTATAGGACAGGGGATCGGCGAGCAGTACTTC
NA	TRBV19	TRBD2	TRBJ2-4	CASSIELAVWYF	TGTGCCAGTAGTATAGAACTAGCGGTCTGGTACTTC
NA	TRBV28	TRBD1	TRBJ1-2	CASRPGRDRGQRGYTF	TGTGCCAGCAGACCGGGGAGGGACAGGGGGCAAAGGGGCTACACCTTC
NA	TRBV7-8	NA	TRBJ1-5	CASSLSGRGVAQPQHF	TGTGCCAGCAGCTTATCGGGAAGGGGGGTGGCTCAGCCCCAGCATTTT
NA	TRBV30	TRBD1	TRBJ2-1	CAWSPGTGYNEQFF	TGTGCCTGGAGTCCTGGGACAGGCTACAATGAGCAGTTCTTC
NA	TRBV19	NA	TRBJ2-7	CASSIRDGSYEQYF	TGTGCCAGTAGTATCCGGGACGGATCCTACGAGCAGTACTTC
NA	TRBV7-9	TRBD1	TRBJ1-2	CASSLGQGSGYTF	TGTGCCAGCAGCTTAGGACAGGGGTCTGGCTACACCTTC
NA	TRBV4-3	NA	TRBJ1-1	CASSPQVNTEAFF	TGCGCCAGCAGCCCACAGGTTAACACTGAAGCTTTCTTT
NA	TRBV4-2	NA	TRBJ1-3	CASSLESSGNTIYF	TGTGCCAGCAGCTTAGAGAGCTCTGGAAACACCATATATTTT
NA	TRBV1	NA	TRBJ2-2	CTSSQENPSGGAVGELFF	TGCACCAGCAGCCAGGAGAACCCTAGCGGGGGGGCCGTCGGGGAGCTGTTTTTT
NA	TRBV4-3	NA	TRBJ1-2	CASSQGDHYGYTF	TGCGCCAGCAGCCAGGGGGATCACTATGGCTACACCTTC
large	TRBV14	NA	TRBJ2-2	CATPAMWGQGPLGGTGELFF	TGTGCCACCCCGGCTATGTGGGGCCAGGGCCCCCTTGGGGGTACCGGGGAGCTGTTTTTT
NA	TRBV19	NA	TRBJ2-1	CASSISVRTLYNEQFF	TGTGCCAGTAGTATCTCGGTCAGGACCCTCTACAATGAGCAGTTCTTC
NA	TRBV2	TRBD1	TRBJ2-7	CASSGDRDRQYF	TGTGCCAGCAGTGGAGACAGGGATAGGCAGTACTTC